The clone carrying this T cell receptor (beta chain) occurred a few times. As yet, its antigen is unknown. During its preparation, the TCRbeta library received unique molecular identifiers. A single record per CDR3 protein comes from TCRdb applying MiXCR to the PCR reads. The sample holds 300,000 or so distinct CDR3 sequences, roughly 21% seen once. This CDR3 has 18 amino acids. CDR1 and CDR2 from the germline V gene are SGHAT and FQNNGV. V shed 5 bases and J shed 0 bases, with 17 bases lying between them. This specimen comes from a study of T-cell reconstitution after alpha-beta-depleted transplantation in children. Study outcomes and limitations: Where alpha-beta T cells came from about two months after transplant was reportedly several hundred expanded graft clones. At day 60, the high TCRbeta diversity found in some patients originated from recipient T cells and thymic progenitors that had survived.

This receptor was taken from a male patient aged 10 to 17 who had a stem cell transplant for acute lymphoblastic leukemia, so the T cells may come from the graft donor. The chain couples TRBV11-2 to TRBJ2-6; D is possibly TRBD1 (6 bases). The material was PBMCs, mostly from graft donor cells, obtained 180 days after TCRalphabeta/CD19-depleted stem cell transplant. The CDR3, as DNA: TGTGCCAGCAGCACTAAATCAGGGGCCAGCTCTGGGGCCAACGTCCTGACTTTC. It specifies CASSTKSGASSGANVLTF.